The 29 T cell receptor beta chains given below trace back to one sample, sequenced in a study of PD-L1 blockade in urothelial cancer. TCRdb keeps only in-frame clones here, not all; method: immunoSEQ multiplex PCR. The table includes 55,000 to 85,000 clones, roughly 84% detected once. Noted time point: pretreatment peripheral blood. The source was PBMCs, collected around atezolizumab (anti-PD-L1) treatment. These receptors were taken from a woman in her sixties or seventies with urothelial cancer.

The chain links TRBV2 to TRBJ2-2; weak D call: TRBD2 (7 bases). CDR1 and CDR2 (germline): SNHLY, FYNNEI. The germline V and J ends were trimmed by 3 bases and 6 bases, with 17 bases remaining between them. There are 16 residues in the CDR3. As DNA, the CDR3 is TGTGCCAGCAGTGACGTGGGGGGGCTGTCGGCCGGGGAGCTGTTTTTT. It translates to CASSDVGGLSAGELFF.

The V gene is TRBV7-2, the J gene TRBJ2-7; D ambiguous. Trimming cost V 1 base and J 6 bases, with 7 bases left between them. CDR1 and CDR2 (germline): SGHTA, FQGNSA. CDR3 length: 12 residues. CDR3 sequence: CASSLGGSEQYF. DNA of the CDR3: TGTGCCAGCAGCTTAGGTGGCAGCGAGCAGTACTTC. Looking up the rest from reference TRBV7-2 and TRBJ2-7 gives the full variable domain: GAGVSQSPSNKVTEKGKDVELRCDPISGHTALYWYRQSLGQGLEFLIYFQGNSAPDKSGLPSDRFSAERTGGSVSTLTIQRTQQEDSAVYLCASSLGGSEQYFGPGTRLTVT.

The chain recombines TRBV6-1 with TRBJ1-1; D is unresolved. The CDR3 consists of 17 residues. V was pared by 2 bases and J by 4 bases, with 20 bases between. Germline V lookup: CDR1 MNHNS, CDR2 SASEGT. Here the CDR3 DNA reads TGTGCCAGCAGTGAACTGTACGGCAACCCTGGCGGCACTGAAGCTTTCTTT. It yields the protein CASSELYGNPGGTEAFF.

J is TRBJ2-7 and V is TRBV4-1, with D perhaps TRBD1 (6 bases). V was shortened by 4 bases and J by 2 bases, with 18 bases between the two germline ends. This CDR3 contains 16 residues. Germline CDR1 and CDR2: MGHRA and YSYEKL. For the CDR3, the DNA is TGCGCCAGCAGCCCTCGAGTCAGGACAGAGCCCTACGAGCAGTACTTC. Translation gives CASSPRVRTEPYEQYF.

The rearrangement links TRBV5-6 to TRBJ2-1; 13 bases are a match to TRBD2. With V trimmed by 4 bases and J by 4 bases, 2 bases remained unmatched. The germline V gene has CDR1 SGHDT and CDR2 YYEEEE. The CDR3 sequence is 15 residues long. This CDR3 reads CASSRTSGSYNEQFF. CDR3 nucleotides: TGTGCCAGCAGCCGGACTAGCGGGAGTTACAATGAGCAGTTCTTC.

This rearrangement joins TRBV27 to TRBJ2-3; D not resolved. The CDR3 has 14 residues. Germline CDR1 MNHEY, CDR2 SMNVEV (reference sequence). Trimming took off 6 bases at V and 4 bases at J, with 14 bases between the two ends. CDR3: CASSLSPNSDTQYF. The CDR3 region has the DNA TGTGCCAGCAGCCTGTCCCCTAACTCAGATACGCAGTATTTT.

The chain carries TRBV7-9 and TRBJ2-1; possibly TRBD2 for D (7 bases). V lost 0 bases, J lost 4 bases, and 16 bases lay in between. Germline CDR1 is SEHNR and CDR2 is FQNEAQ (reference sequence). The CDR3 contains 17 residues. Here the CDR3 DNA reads TGTGCCAGCAGCTTAGCGGTGGGGGGGCAGTGGTACAATGAGCAGTTCTTC. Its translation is CASSLAVGGQWYNEQFF.

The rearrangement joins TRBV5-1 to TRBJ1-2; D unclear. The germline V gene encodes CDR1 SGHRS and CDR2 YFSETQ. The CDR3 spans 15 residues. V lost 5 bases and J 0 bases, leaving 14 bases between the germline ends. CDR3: CASRPTDISNYGYTF. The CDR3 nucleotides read TGCGCCAGCAGGCCAACAGATATTTCTAACTATGGCTACACCTTC.

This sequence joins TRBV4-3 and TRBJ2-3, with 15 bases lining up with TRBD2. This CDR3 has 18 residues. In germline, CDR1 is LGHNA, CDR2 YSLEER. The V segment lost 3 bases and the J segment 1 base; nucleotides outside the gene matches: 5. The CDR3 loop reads CASSQGLAGGGGTDTQYF. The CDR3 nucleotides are TGCGCCAGCAGCCAGGGACTAGCGGGGGGTGGAGGCACAGATACGCAGTATTTT.

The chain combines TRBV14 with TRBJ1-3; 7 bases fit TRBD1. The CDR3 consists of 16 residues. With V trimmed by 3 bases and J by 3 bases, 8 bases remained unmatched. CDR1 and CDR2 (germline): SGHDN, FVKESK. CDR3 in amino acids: CASSHRQGLFGNTIYF. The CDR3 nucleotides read TGTGCCAGCAGCCACAGACAGGGTTTGTTTGGAAACACCATATATTTT. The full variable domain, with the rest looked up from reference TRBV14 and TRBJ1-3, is EAGVTQFPSHSVIEKGQTVTLRCDPISGHDNLYWYRRVMGKEIKFLLHFVKESKQDESGMPNNRFLAERTGGTYSTLKVQPAELEDSGVYFCASSHRQGLFGNTIYFGEGSWLTVV.

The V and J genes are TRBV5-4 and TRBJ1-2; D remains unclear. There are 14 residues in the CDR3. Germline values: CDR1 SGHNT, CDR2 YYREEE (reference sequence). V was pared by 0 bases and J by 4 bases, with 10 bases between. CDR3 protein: CASSLAQRGYGYTF. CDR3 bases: TGTGCCAGCAGCTTGGCCCAACGGGGCTATGGCTACACCTTC.

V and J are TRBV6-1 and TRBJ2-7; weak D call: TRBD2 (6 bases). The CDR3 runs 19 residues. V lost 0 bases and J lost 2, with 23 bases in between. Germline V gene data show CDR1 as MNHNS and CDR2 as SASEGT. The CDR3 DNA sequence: TGTGCCAGCAGTGAAGCGCGGAGGGGTGAATTGGGGCTTACCTACGAGCAGTACTTC. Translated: CASSEARRGELGLTYEQYF.

The DNA of the CDR3 is TGTGCCAGCTCACCACTAGGTCCCAGGGACTACTACGAGCAGTACTTC. Translated: CASSPLGPRDYYEQYF. V gene TRBV18 combines with J gene TRBJ2-7; TRBD2 matches at 7 bases. CDR1 is KGHSH, CDR2 LQKENI, per germline. The V segment lost 1 base and the J segment 3 bases; nucleotides outside the gene matches: 9. There are 16 residues in the CDR3.

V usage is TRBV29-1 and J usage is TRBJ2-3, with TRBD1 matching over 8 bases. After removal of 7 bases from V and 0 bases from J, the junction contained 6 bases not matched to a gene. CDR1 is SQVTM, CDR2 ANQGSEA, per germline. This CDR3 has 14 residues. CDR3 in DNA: TGCAGCGCCCGACAGGGGCGCAGCACAGATACGCAGTATTTT. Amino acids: CSARQGRSTDTQYF.

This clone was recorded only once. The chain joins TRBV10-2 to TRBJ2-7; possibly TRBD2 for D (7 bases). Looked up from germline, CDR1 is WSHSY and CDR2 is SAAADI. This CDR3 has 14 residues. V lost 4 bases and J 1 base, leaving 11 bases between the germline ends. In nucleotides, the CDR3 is TGCGCCAGCAGTGGGGGGGGCGCTTCCTACGAGCAGTACTTC. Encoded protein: CASSGGGASYEQYF.

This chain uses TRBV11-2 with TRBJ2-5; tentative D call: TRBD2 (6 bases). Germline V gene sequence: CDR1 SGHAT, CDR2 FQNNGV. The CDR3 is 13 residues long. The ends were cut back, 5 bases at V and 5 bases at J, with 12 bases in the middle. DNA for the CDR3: TGTGCCAGCAGCGCGGGAACGTGGGAGACCCAGTACTTC. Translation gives CASSAGTWETQYF.

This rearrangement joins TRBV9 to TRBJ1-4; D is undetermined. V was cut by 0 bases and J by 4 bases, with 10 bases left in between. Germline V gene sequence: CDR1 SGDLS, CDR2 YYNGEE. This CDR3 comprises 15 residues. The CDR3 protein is CASSVGLLYNEKLFF. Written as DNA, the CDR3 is TGTGCCAGCAGCGTAGGGCTGCTGTATAATGAAAAACTGTTTTTT.

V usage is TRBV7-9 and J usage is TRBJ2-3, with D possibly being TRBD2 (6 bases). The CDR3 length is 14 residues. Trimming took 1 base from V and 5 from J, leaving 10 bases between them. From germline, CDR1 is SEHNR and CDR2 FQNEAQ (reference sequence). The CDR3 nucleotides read TGTGCCAGCAGCTTAGTGGCTAGCGTAGATACGCAGTATTTT. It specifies CASSLVASVDTQYF.

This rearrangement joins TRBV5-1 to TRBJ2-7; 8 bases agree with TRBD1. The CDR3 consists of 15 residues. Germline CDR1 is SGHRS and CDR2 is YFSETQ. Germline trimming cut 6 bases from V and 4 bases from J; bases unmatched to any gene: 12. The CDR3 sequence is CASMELTGERYEQYF. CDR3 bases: TGCGCCAGCATGGAACTGACAGGGGAAAGGTACGAGCAGTACTTC.

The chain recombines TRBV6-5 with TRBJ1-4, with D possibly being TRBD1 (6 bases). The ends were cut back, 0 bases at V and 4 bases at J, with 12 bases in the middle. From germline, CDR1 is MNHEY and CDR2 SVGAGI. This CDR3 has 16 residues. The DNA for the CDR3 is TGTGCCAGCAGTTACTCGGGGAGACAGGTTAATGAAAAACTGTTTTTT. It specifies CASSYSGRQVNEKLFF.

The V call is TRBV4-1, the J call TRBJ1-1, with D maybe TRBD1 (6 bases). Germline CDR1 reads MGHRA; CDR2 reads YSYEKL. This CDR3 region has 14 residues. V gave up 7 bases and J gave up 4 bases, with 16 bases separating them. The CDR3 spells CASTLTGMSTEAFF. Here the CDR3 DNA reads TGCGCCAGCACCCTGACAGGAATGAGCACTGAAGCTTTCTTT.

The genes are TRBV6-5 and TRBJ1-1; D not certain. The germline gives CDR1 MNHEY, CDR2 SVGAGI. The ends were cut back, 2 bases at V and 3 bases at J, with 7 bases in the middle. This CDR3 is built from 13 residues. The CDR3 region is CASSYRSDTEAFF. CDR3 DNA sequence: TGTGCCAGCAGTTACAGATCGGACACTGAAGCTTTCTTT.

In nucleotides, the CDR3 is TGTGCCAGTATGGCCCGCGGGCGGGCGGATACGCAGTATTTT. It specifies CASMARGRADTQYF. This rearrangement joins TRBV19 to TRBJ2-3; perhaps TRBD2 as D (5 bases). The CDR3 spans 14 residues. Germline values: CDR1 LNHDA, CDR2 SQIVND (reference sequence). V dropped 7 bases and J dropped 6 bases, with 17 bases sitting between them.

The CDR3 DNA reads TGTGCCAGCACGCTACAGGATTACAGCACCATATATTTT. It yields the protein CASTLQDYSTIYF. The chain carries TRBV28 and TRBJ1-3; TRBD1 is a possible D gene (5 bases). The CDR3 covers 13 residues. Trimming removed 7 bases from V and 9 bases from J, with 16 bases in between. Looked up from germline, CDR1 is MDHEN and CDR2 is SYDVKM.

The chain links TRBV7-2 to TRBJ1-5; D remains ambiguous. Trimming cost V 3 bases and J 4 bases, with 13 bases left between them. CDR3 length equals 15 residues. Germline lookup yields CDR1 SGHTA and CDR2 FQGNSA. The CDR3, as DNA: TGTGCCAGCAGCTTCATAGCCCGGCCGAATCAGCCCCAGCATTTT. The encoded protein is CASSFIARPNQPQHF.

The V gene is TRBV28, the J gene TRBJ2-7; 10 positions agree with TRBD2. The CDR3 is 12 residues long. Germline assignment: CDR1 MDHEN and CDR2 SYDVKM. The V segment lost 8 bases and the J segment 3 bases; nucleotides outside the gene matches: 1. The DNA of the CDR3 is TGTGCCAGCGGACTAGCGGTCTACGAGCAGTACTTC. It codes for CASGLAVYEQYF.

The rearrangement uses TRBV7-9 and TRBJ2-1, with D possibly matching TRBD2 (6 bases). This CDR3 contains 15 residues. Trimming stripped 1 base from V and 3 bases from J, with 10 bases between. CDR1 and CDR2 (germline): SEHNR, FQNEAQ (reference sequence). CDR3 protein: CASSLVLADYNEQFF. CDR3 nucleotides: TGTGCCAGCAGCTTAGTACTAGCAGACTACAATGAGCAGTTCTTC. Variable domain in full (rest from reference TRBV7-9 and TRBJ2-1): DTGVSQNPRHKITKRGQNVTFRCDPISEHNRLYWYRQTLGQGPEFLTYFQNEAQLEKSRLLSDRFSAERPKGSFSTLEIQRTEQGDSAMYLCASSLVLADYNEQFFGPGTRLTVL.

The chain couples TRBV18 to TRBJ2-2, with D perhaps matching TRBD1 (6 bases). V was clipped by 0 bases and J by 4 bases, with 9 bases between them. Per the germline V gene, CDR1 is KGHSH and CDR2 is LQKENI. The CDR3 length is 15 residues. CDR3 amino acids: CASSPPQGSTGELFF. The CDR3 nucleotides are TGTGCCAGCTCACCACCTCAGGGGAGCACCGGGGAGCTGTTTTTT.

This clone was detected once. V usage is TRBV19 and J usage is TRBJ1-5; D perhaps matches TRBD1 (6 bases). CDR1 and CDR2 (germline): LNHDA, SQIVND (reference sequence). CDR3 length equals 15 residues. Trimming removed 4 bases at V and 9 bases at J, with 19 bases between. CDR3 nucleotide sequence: TGTGCCAGTAGTACCGGGGGGCGGGGGAGACCGCCCCAGCATTTT. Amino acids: CASSTGGRGRPPQHF.